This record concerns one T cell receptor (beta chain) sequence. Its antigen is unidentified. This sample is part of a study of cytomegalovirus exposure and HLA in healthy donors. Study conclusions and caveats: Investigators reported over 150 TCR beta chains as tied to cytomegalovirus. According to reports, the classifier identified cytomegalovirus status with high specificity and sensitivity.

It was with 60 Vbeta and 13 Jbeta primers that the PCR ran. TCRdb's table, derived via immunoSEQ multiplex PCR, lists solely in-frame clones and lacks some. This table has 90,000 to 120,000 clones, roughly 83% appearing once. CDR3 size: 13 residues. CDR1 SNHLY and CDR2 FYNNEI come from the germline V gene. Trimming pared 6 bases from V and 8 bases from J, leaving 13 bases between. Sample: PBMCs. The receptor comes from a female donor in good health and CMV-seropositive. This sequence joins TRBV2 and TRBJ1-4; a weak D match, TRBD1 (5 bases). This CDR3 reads CASSRIGGEKLFF. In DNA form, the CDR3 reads TGTGCCAGCAGCAGAATCGGGGGAGAAAAACTGTTTTTT. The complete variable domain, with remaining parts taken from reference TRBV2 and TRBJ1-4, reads EPEVTQTPSHQVTQMGQEVILRCVPISNHLYFYWYRQILGQKVEFLVSFYNNEISEKSEIFDDQFSVERPDGSNFTLKIRSTKLEDSAMYFCASSRIGGEKLFFGSGTQLSVL.